Included here is one T cell receptor beta chain sequence, with context. Its antigen is undetermined. CDR3 length equals 14 residues. Trimming took 7 bases from V and 2 from J; bases not matched to a gene: 8. Per germline, CDR1 SNHLY and CDR2 FYNNEI. The data originate from a study of cytomegalovirus exposure and HLA in healthy donors. The PCR made use of 60 Vbeta and 13 Jbeta primers. Using immunoSEQ multiplex PCR, the repertoire was profiled, and TCRdb retains in-frame clones only, with some absent. The sample holds hundreds of thousands of clones, approximately 78% seen once. Broader study findings: Rare TCR sequences predominated, though certain public TCRs were found in many donors. In a later analysis, DRB1 alleles had the most associated TCRs; HLA-C alleles the fewest.

The sample consisted of PBMCs. V is TRBV2 and J is TRBJ2-7, with 7 nucleotides matching TRBD2. The sequence was collected from a male donor in good health and CMV-seronegative. The CDR3 region is CASTVGLAAYEQYF. DNA of the CDR3: TGTGCCAGCACAGTTGGGCTAGCGGCCTACGAGCAGTACTTC.